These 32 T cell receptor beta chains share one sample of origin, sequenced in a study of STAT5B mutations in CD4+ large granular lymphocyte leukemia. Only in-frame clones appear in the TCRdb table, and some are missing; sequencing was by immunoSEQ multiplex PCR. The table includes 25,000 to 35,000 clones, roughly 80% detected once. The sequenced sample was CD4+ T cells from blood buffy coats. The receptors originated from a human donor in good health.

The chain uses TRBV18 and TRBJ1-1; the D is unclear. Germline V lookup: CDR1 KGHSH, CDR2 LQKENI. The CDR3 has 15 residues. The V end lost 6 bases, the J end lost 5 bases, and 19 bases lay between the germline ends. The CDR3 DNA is TGTGCCAGCTCGCTCAACAAGGGTCGAACAACTGAAGCTTTCTTT. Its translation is CASSLNKGRTTEAFF.

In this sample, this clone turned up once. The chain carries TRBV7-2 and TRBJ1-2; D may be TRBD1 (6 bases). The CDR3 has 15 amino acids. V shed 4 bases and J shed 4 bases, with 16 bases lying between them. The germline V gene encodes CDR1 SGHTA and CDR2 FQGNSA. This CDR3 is CASSSQQGWSYGYTF. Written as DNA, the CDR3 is TGTGCCAGCAGCTCGCAACAGGGCTGGAGCTATGGCTACACCTTC.

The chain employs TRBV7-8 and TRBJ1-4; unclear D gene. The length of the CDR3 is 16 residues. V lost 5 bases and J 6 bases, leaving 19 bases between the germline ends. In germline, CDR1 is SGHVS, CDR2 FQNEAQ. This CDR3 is CASSAGPQTFYEKLFF. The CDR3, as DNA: TGTGCCAGCAGCGCCGGACCGCAGACCTTCTATGAAAAACTGTTTTTT.

The CDR3 is CAISESAGANSNQPQHF. The CDR3 nucleotides are TGTGCCATCAGTGAGTCCGCAGGGGCGAACTCCAATCAGCCCCAGCATTTT. The genes are TRBV10-3 and TRBJ1-5, with D perhaps matching TRBD1 (6 bases). Germline assignment: CDR1 ENHRY and CDR2 SYGVKD. The CDR3 consists of 17 residues. The germline V and J ends were trimmed by 0 bases and 3 bases, with 15 bases remaining between them.

DNA for the CDR3: TGTGCCAGCAGTTTACCGACAGGGAACTATGGCTACACCTTC. Its protein is CASSLPTGNYGYTF. The V call is TRBV28, the J call TRBJ1-2; 7 bases align to TRBD1. Trimming at V came to 2 bases and at J to 2 bases, leaving 2 bases not matched to a gene. CDR3 length equals 14 residues. Germline CDR1 and CDR2: MDHEN and SYDVKM.

CDR3 in amino acids: CASSKGASYEQYF. Here the CDR3 DNA reads TGCGCCAGCAGTAAGGGGGCTTCCTACGAGCAGTACTTC. V gene TRBV10-2 combines with J gene TRBJ2-7, with 7 positions matching TRBD1. V was clipped by 5 bases and J by 1 base; unmatched bases: 2. In germline, CDR1 is WSHSY, CDR2 SAAADI. The length of the CDR3 is 13 residues.

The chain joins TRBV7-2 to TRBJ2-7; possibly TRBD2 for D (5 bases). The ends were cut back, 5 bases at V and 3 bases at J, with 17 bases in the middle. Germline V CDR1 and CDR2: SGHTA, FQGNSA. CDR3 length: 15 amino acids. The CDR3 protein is CASSLGGGAIYEQYF. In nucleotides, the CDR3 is TGTGCCAGCAGCCTAGGTGGAGGTGCTATCTACGAGCAGTACTTC.

In DNA, the CDR3 is TGTGCCAGTAGTTTGATCCCGGGGGGCTACACCTTC. Residues: CASSLIPGGYTF. The V call is TRBV19, the J call TRBJ1-2; D is uncertain. CDR3 length: 12 residues. Germline loops: CDR1 LNHDA, CDR2 SQIVND (reference sequence). The V gene lost 5 bases and the J gene lost 8 bases, with 12 bases spanning the gap.

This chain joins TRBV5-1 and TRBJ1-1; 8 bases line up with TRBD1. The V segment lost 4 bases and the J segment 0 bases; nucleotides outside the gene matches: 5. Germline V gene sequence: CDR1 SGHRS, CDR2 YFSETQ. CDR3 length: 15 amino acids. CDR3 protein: CASSQGQALNTEAFF. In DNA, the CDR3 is TGCGCCAGCAGCCAGGGACAGGCTTTGAACACTGAAGCTTTCTTT.

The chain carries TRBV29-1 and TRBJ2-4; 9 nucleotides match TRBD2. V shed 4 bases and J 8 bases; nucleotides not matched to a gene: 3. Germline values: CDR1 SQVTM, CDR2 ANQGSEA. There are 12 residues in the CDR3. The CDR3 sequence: CSVASGAHIQYF. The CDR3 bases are TGCAGCGTTGCTAGCGGGGCGCACATTCAGTACTTC.

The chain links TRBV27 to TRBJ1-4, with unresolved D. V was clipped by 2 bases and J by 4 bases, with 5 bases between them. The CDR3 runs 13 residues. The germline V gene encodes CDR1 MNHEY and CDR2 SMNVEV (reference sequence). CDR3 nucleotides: TGTGCCAGCAGTTTAGGGGTTAATGAAAAACTGTTTTTT. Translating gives CASSLGVNEKLFF.

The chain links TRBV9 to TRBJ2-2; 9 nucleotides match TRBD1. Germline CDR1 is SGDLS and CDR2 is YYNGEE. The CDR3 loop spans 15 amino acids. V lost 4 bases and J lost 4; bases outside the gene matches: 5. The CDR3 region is CASSLGQGATGELFF. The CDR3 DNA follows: TGTGCCAGCAGCCTGGGACAGGGCGCCACCGGGGAGCTGTTTTTT.

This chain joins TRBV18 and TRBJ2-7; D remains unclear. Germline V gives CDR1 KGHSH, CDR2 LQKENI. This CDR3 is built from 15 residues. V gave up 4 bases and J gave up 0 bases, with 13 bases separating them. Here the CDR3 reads CASSLQGVGSYEQYV. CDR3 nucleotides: TGTGCCAGCTCACTACAAGGCGTGGGCTCCTACGAGCAGTACGTC.

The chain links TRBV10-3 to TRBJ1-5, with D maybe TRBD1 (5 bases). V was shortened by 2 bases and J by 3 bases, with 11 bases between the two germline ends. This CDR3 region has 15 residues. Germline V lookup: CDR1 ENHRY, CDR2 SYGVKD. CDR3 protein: CAISEGGGSNQPQHF. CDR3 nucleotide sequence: TGTGCCATCAGTGAGGGGGGGGGTTCCAATCAGCCCCAGCATTTT.

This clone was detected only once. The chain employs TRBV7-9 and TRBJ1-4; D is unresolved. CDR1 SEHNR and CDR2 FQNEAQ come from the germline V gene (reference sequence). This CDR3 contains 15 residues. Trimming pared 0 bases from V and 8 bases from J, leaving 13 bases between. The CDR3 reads CASSLARPFGEKLFF. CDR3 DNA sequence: TGTGCCAGCAGCTTAGCGCGGCCTTTCGGCGAAAAACTGTTTTTT.

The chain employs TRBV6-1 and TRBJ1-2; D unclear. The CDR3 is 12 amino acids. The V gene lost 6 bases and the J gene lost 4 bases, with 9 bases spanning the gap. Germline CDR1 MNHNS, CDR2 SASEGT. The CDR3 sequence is CASREGSYGYTF. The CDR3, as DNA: TGTGCCAGCAGAGAGGGTTCCTATGGCTACACCTTC.

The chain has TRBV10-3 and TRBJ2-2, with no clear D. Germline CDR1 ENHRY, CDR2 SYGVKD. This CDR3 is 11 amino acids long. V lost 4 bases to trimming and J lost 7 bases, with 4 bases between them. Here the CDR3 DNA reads TGTGCCATCAGTGTCGGCGGGGAGCTGTTTTTT. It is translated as CAISVGGELFF.

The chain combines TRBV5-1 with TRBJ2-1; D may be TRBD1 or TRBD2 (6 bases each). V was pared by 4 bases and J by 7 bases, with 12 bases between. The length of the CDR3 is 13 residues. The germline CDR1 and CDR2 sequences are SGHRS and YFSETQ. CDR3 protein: CASSGGPMNEQFF. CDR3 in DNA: TGCGCCAGCAGCGGGGGGCCCATGAATGAGCAGTTCTTC.

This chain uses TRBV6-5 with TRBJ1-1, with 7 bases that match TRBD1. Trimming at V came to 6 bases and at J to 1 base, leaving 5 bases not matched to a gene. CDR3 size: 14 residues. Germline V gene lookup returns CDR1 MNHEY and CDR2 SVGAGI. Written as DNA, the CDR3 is TGTGCCAGCAGCCGCAGGGGGGCGAACACTGAAGCTTTCTTT. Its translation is CASSRRGANTEAFF.

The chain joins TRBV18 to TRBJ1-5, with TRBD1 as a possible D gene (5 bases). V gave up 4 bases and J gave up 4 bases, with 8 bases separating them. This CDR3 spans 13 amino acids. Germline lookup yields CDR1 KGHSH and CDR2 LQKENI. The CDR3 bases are TGTGCCAGCTCACTGACAGAGAATCAGCCCCAGCATTTT. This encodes CASSLTENQPQHF.

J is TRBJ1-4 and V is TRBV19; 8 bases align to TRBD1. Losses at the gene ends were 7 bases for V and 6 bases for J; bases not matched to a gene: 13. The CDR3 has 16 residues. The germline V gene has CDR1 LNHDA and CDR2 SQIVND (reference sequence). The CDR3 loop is CASTPRRGLGDEKLFF. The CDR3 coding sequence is TGTGCCAGTACCCCGCGCAGGGGGCTAGGAGATGAAAAACTGTTTTTT.

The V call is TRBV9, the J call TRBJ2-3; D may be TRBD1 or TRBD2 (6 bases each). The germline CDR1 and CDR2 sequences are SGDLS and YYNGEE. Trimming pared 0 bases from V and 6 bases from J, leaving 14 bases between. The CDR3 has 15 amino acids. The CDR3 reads CASSVEEGVLDTQYF. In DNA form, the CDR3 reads TGTGCCAGCAGCGTAGAGGAGGGGGTACTGGATACGCAGTATTTT.

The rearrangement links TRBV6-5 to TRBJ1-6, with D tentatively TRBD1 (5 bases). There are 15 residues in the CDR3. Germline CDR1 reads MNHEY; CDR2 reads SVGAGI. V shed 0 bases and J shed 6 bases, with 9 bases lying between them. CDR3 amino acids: CASSYSGGSNSPLHF. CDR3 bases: TGTGCCAGCAGTTACTCGGGGGGTAGTAATTCACCCCTCCACTTT.

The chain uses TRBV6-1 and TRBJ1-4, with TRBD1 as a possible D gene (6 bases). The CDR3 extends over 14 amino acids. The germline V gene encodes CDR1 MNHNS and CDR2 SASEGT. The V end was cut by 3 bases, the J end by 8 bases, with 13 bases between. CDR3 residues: CASSDGVQGEKLFF. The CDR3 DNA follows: TGTGCCAGCAGTGATGGGGTGCAGGGGGAAAAACTGTTTTTT.

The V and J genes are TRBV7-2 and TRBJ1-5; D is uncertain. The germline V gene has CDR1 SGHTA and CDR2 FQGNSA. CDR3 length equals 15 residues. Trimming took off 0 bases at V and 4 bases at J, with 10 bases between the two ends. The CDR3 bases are TGTGCCAGCAGCTTAGCATTGGCAACAAATCAGCCCCAGCATTTT. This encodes CASSLALATNQPQHF.

CDR3 loop: CASSPPAGTGVRELFF. The CDR3 DNA reads as TGTGCCAGCTCACCACCGGCGGGGACAGGGGTCCGGGAGCTGTTTTTT. The V call is TRBV18, the J call TRBJ2-2, with 10 bases identical to TRBD1. The V gene end was trimmed by 0 bases and the J gene end by 9 bases; junction bases not matched to a gene: 7. The CDR3 runs to 16 residues. Germline CDR1 KGHSH, CDR2 LQKENI.

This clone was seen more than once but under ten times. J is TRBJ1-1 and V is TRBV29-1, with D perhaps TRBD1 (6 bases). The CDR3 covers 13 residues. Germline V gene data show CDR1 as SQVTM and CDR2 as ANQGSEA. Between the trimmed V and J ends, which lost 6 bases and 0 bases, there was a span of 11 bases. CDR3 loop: CSVGGQLNTEAFF. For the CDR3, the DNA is TGCAGCGTCGGGGGGCAGCTGAACACTGAAGCTTTCTTT.

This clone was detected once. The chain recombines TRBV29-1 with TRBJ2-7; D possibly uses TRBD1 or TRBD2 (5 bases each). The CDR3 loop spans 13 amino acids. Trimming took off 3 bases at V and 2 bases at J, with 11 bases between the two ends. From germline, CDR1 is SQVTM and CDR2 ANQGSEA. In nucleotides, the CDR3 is TGCAGCGTTGAGAGGGCAGGGACCTACGAGCAGTACTTC. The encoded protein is CSVERAGTYEQYF.

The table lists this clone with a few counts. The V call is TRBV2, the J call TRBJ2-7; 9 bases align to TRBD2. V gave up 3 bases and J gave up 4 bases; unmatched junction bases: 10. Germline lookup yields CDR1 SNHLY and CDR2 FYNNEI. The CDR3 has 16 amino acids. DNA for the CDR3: TGTGCCAGCAGTGACGGAAAAGCGGGGGGATGGTACGAGCAGTACGTC. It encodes CASSDGKAGGWYEQYV.

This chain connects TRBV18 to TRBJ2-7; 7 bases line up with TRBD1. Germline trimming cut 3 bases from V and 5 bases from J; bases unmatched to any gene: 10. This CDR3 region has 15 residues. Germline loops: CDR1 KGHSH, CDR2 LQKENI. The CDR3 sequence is CASSPRTGLPHEQYF. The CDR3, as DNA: TGTGCCAGCTCACCCCGGACAGGCCTGCCTCACGAGCAGTACTTC.

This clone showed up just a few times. The CDR3 bases are TGTGCCAGTAGTATTGAGCGGGGCGGCTACACCTTC. Translation gives CASSIERGGYTF. The V gene is TRBV19, the J gene TRBJ1-2, with a tentative D call TRBD1 (5 bases). Germline loops: CDR1 LNHDA, CDR2 SQIVND (reference sequence). The CDR3 contains 12 residues. Trimming pared 3 bases from V and 8 bases from J, leaving 10 bases between.

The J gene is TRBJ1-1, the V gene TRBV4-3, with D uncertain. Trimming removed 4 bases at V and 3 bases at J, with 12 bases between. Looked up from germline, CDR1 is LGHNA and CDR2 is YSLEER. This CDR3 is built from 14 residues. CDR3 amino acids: CASSPSTGDTEAFF. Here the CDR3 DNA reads TGCGCCAGCAGCCCAAGCACTGGGGACACTGAAGCTTTCTTT.